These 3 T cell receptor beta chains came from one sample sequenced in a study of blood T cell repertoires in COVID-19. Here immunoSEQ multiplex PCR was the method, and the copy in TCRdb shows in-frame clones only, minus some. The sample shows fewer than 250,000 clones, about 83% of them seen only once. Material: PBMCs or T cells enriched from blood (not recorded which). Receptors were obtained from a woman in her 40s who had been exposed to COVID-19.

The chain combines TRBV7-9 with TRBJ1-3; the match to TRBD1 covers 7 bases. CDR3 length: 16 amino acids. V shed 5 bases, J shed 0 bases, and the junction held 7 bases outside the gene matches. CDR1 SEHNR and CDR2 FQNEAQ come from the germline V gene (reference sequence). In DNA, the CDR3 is TGTGCCAGCAGCCCGACAGGGACCTACTCTGGAAACACCATATATTTT. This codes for CASSPTGTYSGNTIYF.

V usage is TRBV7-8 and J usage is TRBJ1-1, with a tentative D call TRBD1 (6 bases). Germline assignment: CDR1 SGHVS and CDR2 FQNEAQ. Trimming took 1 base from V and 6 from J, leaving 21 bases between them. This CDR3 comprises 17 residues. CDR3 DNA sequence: TGTGCCAGCAGCTTAGGACAGTCGGCAGGGGTGCGGGCTGAAGCTTTCTTT. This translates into CASSLGQSAGVRAEAFF.

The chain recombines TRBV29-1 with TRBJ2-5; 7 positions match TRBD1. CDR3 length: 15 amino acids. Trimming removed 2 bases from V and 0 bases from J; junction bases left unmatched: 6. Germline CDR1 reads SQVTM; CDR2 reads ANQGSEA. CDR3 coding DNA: TGCAGCGTTGAAATGGTCAGGGGGTACCAAGAGACCCAGTACTTC. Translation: CSVEMVRGYQETQYF.